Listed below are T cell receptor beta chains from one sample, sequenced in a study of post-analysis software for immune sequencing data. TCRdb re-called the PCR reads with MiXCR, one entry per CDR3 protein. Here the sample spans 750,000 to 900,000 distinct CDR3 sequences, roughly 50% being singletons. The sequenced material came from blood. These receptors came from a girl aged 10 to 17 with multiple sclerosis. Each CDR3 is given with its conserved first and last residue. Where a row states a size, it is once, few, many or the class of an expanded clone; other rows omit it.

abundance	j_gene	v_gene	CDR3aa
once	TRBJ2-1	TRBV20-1	CSARVENNEQFF
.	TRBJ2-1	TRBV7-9	CASSLEAHGQFF
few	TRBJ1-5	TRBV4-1	CASSLDVLSQPQHF
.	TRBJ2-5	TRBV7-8	CASSLPLAGGQETQYF
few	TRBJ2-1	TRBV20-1	CSAQQGRVNNEQFF
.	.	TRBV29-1	CSVDTAGTPGATQYF
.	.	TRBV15	CATSRDGQVAHEQYF
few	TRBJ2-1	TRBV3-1	CASSQNIRLSDEQFF
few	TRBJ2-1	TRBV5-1	CASSSAGSSYNEQFF
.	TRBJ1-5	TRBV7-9	CVSSPYAGTGSNQPQHF
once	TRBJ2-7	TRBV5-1	CASSLAEGVAYEQYF
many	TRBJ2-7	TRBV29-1	CSVTGQVSYEQYF
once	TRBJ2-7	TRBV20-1	CSALGGTASYEQYF
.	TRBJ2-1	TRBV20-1	CSARDPSGSGGNEQFF
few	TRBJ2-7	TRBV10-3	CAISVGRGRGYEQYF
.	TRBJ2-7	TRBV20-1	CSAAGLSYEQYF
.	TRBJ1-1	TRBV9	CASSVGLGGNTEAFF
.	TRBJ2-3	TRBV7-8	CASSPILPITDTQYF
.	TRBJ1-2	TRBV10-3	CAISRQGINGYTF
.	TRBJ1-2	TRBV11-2	CASSLAWTEYGYTF
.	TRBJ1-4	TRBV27	CASSCRGWGEKLFF
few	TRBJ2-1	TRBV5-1	CASSLGLEQQFF
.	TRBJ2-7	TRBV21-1	CASSKSARQGRSYEQYF
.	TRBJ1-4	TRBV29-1	CSAQSPGNEKLFF
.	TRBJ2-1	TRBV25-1	CASSDTSGRAYNEQFF
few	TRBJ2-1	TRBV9	CASSVAGGVNEQFF
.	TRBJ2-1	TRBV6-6	CASSSGKDYPPNEQFF
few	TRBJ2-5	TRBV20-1	CSANPDSRGQEAQYF
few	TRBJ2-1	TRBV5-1	CASSLGLAGSHNEQFF
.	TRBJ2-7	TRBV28	CASMGFPYEQYF
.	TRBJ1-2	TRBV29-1	CSVRLGQGIYGYTF
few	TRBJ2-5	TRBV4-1	CASSQEGGTGGERETQYF
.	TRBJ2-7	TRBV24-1	CATSEADTYEQYF
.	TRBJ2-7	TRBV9	CASSVGESGGTYEQYF
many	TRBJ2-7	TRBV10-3	CAISESSIGTGDEQYF
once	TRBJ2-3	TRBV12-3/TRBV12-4	CASSFDPMDTQYF
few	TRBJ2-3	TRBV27	CASSYMTGGGTDTQYF
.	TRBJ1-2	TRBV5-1	CASSLDYSTNYGYTF
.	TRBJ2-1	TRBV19	CASSGTEAGEQFF
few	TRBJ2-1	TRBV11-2	CASSQGFSGHEQFF
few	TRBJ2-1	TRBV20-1	CSANLVGEQFF
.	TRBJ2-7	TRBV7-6	CASSLLGSQSYEQYF
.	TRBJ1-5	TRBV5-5	CASSLGLAAGQPQHF
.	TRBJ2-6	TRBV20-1	CSARGQVGANVRTF
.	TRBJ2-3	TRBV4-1	CASSQERVGGDADTQYF
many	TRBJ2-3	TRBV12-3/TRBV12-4	CASSLTGEGDTQYF
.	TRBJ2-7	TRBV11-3	CASSLGPERFSYEQYF
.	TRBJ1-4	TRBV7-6	CASSLDGLAEKLFF
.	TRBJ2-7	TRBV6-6	CASSQTSGTRSYEQYF
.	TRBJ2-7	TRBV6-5	CASSYSKRHEQYF
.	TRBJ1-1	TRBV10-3	CAISGGGETEAFF
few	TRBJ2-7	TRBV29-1	CSVEVWTSSYEQYF
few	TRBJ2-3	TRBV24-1	CATSETGTGVGDTQYF